What follows are 18 T cell receptor beta chains derived from one specimen sequenced in a study of graft-versus-host responses after intestinal transplantation. The protocol was immunoSEQ multiplex PCR, while the TCRdb copy is restricted to in-frame clones and leaves out a portion. The table includes more than 80,000 clones, around 86% detected once. Which antigens these TCRs recognize remains unknown. The source material was unstimulated CD8+ T cells sorted from spleen or lymph node cells, sampled before intestinal transplant. These TCRs come from a human donor who received an intestinal transplant.

This rearrangement joins TRBV11-2 to TRBJ2-3, with 10 bases matching TRBD2. V gave up 2 bases and J gave up 6 bases; unmatched junction bases: 8. The CDR3 has 16 amino acids. CDR1 and CDR2 from the germline V gene are SGHAT and FQNNGV. CDR3 amino acids: CASSLISGRARDTQYF. Here the CDR3 DNA reads TGTGCCAGCAGCTTAATCAGCGGGAGGGCCAGGGATACGCAGTATTTT.

J is TRBJ2-2 and V is TRBV6-5; 7 bases agree with TRBD1. This CDR3 spans 15 amino acids. The J segment lost 3 bases and the V segment lost 6 bases, leaving 7 bases of the junction unmatched. Germline lookup yields CDR1 MNHEY and CDR2 SVGAGI. CDR3 bases: TGTGCCAGCAGCCCCCGGGACAGCGACACCGGGGAGCTGTTTTTT. Protein product: CASSPRDSDTGELFF.

Concerning this clone itself: At one of its ends the junction is not consistent with the germline gene, which may arise from a read error. The J gene is TRBJ2-2, the V gene TRBV13; 7 nucleotides match TRBD1. From germline, CDR1 is PRHDT and CDR2 FYEKMQ (reference sequence). There are 16 residues in the CDR3. Here the CDR3 reads CASSLEQGFSTEELFF. Here the CDR3 DNA reads TGTGCCAGCAGCTTAGAACAGGGGTTTAGCACCGAGGAGCTGTTTTTT.

This clone has a handful of counts. V usage is TRBV5-1 and J usage is TRBJ2-5; perhaps D is TRBD1 or TRBD2 (6 bases each). CDR1 and CDR2 from the germline V gene are SGHRS and YFSETQ. V lost 3 bases and J lost 2, with 17 bases in between. CDR3 length: 16 residues. The DNA for the CDR3 is TGCGCCAGCAGCTCCGACCAGGGGCGGGAACAAGAGACCCAGTACTTC. This encodes CASSSDQGREQETQYF. Filled out from reference TRBV5-1 and TRBJ2-5, the complete variable domain reads KAGVTQTPRYLIKTRGQQVTLSCSPISGHRSVSWYQQTPGQGLQFLFEYFSETQRNKGNFPGRFSGRQFSNSRSEMNVSTLELGDSALYLCASSSDQGREQETQYFGPGTRLLVL.

This clone came up once. V gene TRBV28 combines with J gene TRBJ1-4, with TRBD1 matching over 8 bases. The J segment lost 6 bases and the V segment lost 5 bases, leaving 5 bases of the junction unmatched. CDR3 length: 14 amino acids. Germline CDR1 reads MDHEN; CDR2 reads SYDVKM. CDR3 sequence (DNA): TGTGCCAGCAGTCAGACAGGGGAGGATGAAAAACTGTTTTTT. Protein sequence: CASSQTGEDEKLFF.

The chain recombines TRBV4-3 with TRBJ2-7; 7 bases match TRBD1. The junction had 9 bases not matched to a gene; V was cut back by 4 bases and J by 3 bases. Germline V gives CDR1 LGHNA, CDR2 YSLEER. The CDR3 totals 15 residues. This CDR3 reads CASSLITGVDYEQYF. Written as DNA, the CDR3 is TGCGCCAGCAGCCTAATAACAGGGGTTGACTACGAGCAGTACTTC.

This clone appeared a few times. The chain employs TRBV2 and TRBJ2-5; TRBD2 matches 8 bases. V lost 3 bases and J lost 5; bases outside the gene matches: 8. CDR3 size: 15 residues. Germline CDR1 SNHLY, CDR2 FYNNEI. The CDR3 is CASSDGAGGAETQYF. DNA for the CDR3: TGTGCCAGCAGTGATGGGGCGGGGGGCGCCGAGACCCAGTACTTC.

This chain links TRBV6-5 with TRBJ2-2; 12 bases are shared with TRBD1. V shed 0 bases, J shed 7 bases, and the junction held 3 bases outside the gene matches. Germline V lookup: CDR1 MNHEY, CDR2 SVGAGI. The CDR3 is 16 residues long. The CDR3 DNA sequence: TGTGCCAGCAGTTACTCGGGACAGGGGGCTAACGGGGAGCTGTTTTTT. Protein sequence: CASSYSGQGANGELFF.

This chain links TRBV19 with TRBJ2-3; D not resolved. V dropped 1 base and J dropped 3 bases, with 5 bases sitting between them. Per the germline V gene, CDR1 is LNHDA and CDR2 is SQIVND (reference sequence). CDR3 length equals 13 residues. The DNA of the CDR3 is TGTGCCAGTAGTATAGTGCAAACAGATACGCAGTATTTT. Its translation is CASSIVQTDTQYF.

The chain employs TRBV10-3 and TRBJ2-5; possibly TRBD1 for D (6 bases). The DNA end lines up better with TRBJ2-7; the J call may be wrong. The germline V gene encodes CDR1 ENHRY and CDR2 SYGVKD. The CDR3 is 11 residues long. The CDR3 here is CASGGPYEQYF. In nucleotides, the CDR3 is TGTGCCAGTGGGGGCCCCTACGAGCAGTACTTC.

The chain couples TRBV6-5 to TRBJ2-1; D may be TRBD1 or TRBD2 (5 bases each). The V gene lost 7 bases and the J gene lost 6 bases, with 19 bases spanning the gap. The CDR3 is made up of 15 amino acids. Germline CDR1 reads MNHEY; CDR2 reads SVGAGI. The CDR3 DNA sequence: TGTGCCAGCACCGCCTTAGGGACCCTCTTCAATGAGCAGTTCTTC. Protein product: CASTALGTLFNEQFF.

For this clone: The same CDR3 is also encoded by other DNA sequences in this sample. This chain links TRBV27 with TRBJ2-7; 7 nucleotides agree with TRBD1. After removal of 2 bases from V and 3 bases from J, the junction contained 1 base not matched to a gene. The CDR3 totals 13 residues. CDR1 MNHEY and CDR2 SMNVEV come from the germline V gene (reference sequence). CDR3 sequence: CASSLAGGYEQYF. In DNA, the CDR3 is TGTGCCAGCAGTTTAGCAGGGGGCTACGAGCAGTACTTC.

A single count supports this clone. The chain has TRBV13 and TRBJ2-7, with D tentatively TRBD2 (5 bases). In germline, CDR1 is PRHDT, CDR2 FYEKMQ (reference sequence). The CDR3 is made up of 13 amino acids. Between the trimmed V and J ends, which lost 2 bases and 5 bases, there was a span of 10 bases. CDR3 loop: CASSLSGLNEQYF. CDR3 coding DNA: TGTGCCAGCAGCTTAAGCGGACTCAACGAGCAGTACTTC. Together with reference TRBV13 and TRBJ2-7, the CDR3 gives the full variable domain: AAGVIQSPRHLIKEKRETATLKCYPIPRHDTVYWYQQGPGQDPQFLISFYEKMQSDKGSIPDRFSAQQFSDYHSELNMSSLELGDSALYFCASSLSGLNEQYFGPGTRLTVT.

J is TRBJ1-1 and V is TRBV6-1; possible D gene TRBD1, 5 bases. Germline CDR1 is MNHNS and CDR2 is SASEGT. This CDR3 contains 13 residues. V was trimmed by 11 bases and J by 0 bases, leaving 13 bases between them. CDR3 protein: CASGQGMNTEAFF. CDR3 bases: TGTGCCTCGGGCCAGGGAATGAACACTGAAGCTTTCTTT.

The genes are TRBV9 and TRBJ1-1; D possibly corresponds to TRBD1 (5 bases). CDR1 is SGDLS, CDR2 YYNGEE, per germline. The CDR3 has 14 amino acids. Trimming pared 3 bases from V and 2 bases from J, leaving 11 bases between. CDR3 in amino acids: CASSAGQTNTEAFF. The CDR3 coding sequence is TGTGCCAGCAGCGCCGGACAAACCAACACTGAAGCTTTCTTT.

The chain employs TRBV11-2 and TRBJ1-6; no firm D call. CDR3 length: 15 amino acids. Germline CDR1 reads SGHAT; CDR2 reads FQNNGV. V gave up 0 bases and J gave up 5 bases, with 8 bases separating them. CDR3 coding DNA: TGTGCCAGCAGCTTAGATCCGCGGGATAATTCACCCCTCCACTTT. This translates into CASSLDPRDNSPLHF.

The chain links TRBV13 to TRBJ2-1; D ambiguous. Trimming cost V 5 bases and J 7 bases, with 12 bases left between them. Germline V CDR1 and CDR2: PRHDT, FYEKMQ (reference sequence). The CDR3 consists of 13 residues. CDR3 amino acids: CASSLQGSNEQFF. The CDR3 DNA follows: TGTGCCAGCAGCCTCCAAGGTTCGAATGAGCAGTTCTTC.

The CDR3 DNA reads TGTGCCAGCAGCTTCGGGACAGGCTATAGTCCCCAGCATTTT. Its translation is CASSFGTGYSPQHF. V usage is TRBV5-6 and J usage is TRBJ1-5, with 8 bases that match TRBD1. This CDR3 spans 14 amino acids. Trimming removed 2 bases from V and 10 bases from J; junction bases left unmatched: 8. Germline CDR1 is SGHDT and CDR2 is YYEEEE. Together with reference TRBV5-6 and TRBJ1-5, the CDR3 gives the full variable domain: DAGVTQSPTHLIKTRGQQVTLRCSPKSGHDTVSWYQQALGQGPQFIFQYYEEEERQRGNFPDRFSGHQFPNYSSELNVNALLLGDSALYLCASSFGTGYSPQHFGDGTRLSIL.